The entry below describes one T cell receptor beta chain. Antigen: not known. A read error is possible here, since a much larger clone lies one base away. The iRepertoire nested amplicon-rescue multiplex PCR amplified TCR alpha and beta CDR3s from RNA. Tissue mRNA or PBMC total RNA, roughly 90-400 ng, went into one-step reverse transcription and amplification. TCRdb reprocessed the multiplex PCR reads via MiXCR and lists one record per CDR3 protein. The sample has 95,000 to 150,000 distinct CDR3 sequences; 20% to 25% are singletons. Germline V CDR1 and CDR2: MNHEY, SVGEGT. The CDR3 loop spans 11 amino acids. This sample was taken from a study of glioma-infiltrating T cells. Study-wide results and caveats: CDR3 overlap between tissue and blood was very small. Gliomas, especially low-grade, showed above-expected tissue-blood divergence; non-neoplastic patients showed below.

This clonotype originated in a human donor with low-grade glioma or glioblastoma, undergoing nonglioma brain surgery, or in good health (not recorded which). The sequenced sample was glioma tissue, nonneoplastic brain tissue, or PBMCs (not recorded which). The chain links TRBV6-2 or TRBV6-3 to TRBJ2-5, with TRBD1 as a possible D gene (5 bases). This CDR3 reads CAGRASVTQYF. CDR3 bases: TGTGCCGGCAGGGCGTCCGTGACCCAGTACTTC.